Below, one TCR beta chain is given with its context. No antigen is known for it. No per-base quality is available; no much larger clone lies one base away. This entry comes from a study of shared clonotypes between healthy human individuals (dated by TCRdb to the early 2020s). Turning to the overall study: The cohort included three men and a couple of women between 18 and 49 years of age. Per donor, three plates each were used for CD4 naive and CD4 memory, two for CD8 naive, and one for CD8 memory. To estimate repertoire size and how much clonotype sharing occurs between individuals, the study deeply sequenced the blood TCR repertoires of several healthy adults. To increase sequencing depth and limit assay-specific biases, TCR repertoire library preparation and sequencing were carried out by different laboratories using diverse techniques. Between about 0.94 and 8.9 billion PBMCs per donor were obtained by leukapheresis.

The donors were healthy, HIV-negative adults with no recently reported acute infections or vaccinations. Every donor was a Caucasian adult living in Nashville, Tennessee, USA. CD4+ T cells were enriched by magnetic negative selection; naive cells were then positively selected on CD45RA, and the negative fraction formed the memory subset. Blood was collected by leukapheresis, and PBMCs were isolated by Ficoll-Histopaque density gradient centrifugation and then cryopreserved in liquid nitrogen vapor phase. Analytical flow cytometry was used to check the purity and quantity of each magnetically sorted T cell population. Each sorted fraction had its genomic DNA isolated and then quantified by UV absorbance on a Nanodrop 2000c. Broader findings and caveats from the paper: Larger estimated clonotype richness was generally found for naive subsets than for memory subsets. Sampling was restricted to blood, and TCR repertoires in tissue are likely to differ from TCR repertoires in blood. Sharing across a few donors was observed for roughly 5% of naive CD4, less than 4% of naive CD8, over 2% of memory CD4, and around 0.4% of memory CD8 clonotypes. Pairwise subsampling led to the expectation that sequencing depth would affect the degree of clonotype sharing among donors. Because the study included only a small number of donors, the genetic and exposure-history diversity represented was limited. Even with the large sequencing depth, rarefaction of the sorted-subset datasets indicated that sequencing was incomplete. Higher generation probabilities were observed for clonotypes shared by all four sorted-subset donors than for non-shared clonotypes.

Using the deep immunoSEQ assay, TCR CDR3 regions were amplified from genomic DNA by multiplex PCR. For each cell subset, the extracted genomic DNA was distributed evenly across all wells of several immunoSEQ 96-well plates, and each plate served as one replicate. For sorted subsets, 200 to 250 ng of genomic DNA, equivalent to roughly 33,000 T cell genomes, went into each replicate PCR. Purified libraries were quantified with a Qubit 3.0 fluorometer, sized on a Bioanalyzer 2100, and re-quantified with the KAPA Library Quantification kit. Every immunoSEQ 96-well plate was sequenced on a separate single-read 150-cycle Illumina NextSeq 550 flow cell. The original pipeline was this. Because the immunoSEQ output included only junctional sequences and no quality scores, the filtering could not be the same as the filtering used for full-length reads. Sequences were annotated with PyIR, a Python wrapper for IgBLAST v1.9, using IMGT germline references to assign V/J genes and CDR3. Reads with weak V/J assignments (E-value above 1e-6), missing CDR3, stop codons, out-of-frame junctions, or ambiguous translated residues were removed. V3J clonotypes were defined as sequences sharing the same inferred V gene, J gene, and CDR3 amino acid sequence. The percentage overlap between two repertoires was calculated by dividing the number of shared unique clonotypes by the size of the smaller repertoire. Three approaches were used to assess repertoire richness: RTK rarefaction, the Chao1 estimator, and Recon v2.1 estimates of unobserved clonotypes. OLGA was used to compute generation probabilities for all TCRbeta clonotypes that the gDNA method yielded from a few donors. The table comes from immuneACCESS by way of TCRdb, which keeps in-frame sequences with V and J called. Part of the clones is missing from these tables; in studies checked, under half for an unresolved V gene and the rest for unknown reasons. V, J and clone size are taken as reported in that table, and D and trimming were inferred from the DNA itself. The sample table contains 500,000 to 550,000 clones; only one count was recorded for around 95% of them. The ten largest clones add up to nearly 0.065% of the sample.

Sequenced sample: naive CD4+ T cells sorted from blood. The cell subset or site label, as the study defines it: CD45RA+ positively selected. This receptor was obtained from a woman aged 25 to 39 in good health.

CDR3 loop: CASSLGPGPAYEQYF. The bases are TGTGCCAGCAGCTTAGGACCCGGACCTGCCTACGAGCAGTACTTC. The sequence links TRBV7-2 to TRBJ2-7, with the D gene not clear enough to name. The CDR3, cysteine through phenylalanine, is 15 amino acids long. Of all the DNA, just the CDR3 is kept, 45 bases in frame from base 1. V and J are truncated by 1 base and 2 bases respectively, leaving an intervening sequence of 12 bases. For CDR1 and CDR2, the germline V gene lists SGHTA and FQGNSA.